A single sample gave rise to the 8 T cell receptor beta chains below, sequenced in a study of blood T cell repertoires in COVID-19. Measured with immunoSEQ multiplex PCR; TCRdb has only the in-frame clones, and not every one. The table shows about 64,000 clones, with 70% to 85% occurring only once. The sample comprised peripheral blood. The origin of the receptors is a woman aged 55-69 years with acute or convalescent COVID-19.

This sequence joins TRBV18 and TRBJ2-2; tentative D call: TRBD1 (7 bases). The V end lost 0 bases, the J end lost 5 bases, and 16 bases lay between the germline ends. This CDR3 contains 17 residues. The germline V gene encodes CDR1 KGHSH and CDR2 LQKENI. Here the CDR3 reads CASSPPTSTGRTGELFF. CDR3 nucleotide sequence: TGTGCCAGCTCACCACCTACCTCGACAGGGAGGACCGGGGAGCTGTTTTTT.

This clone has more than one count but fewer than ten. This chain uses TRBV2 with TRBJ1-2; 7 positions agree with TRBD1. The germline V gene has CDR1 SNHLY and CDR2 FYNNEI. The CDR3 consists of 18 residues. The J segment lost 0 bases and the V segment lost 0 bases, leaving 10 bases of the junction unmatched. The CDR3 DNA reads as TGTGCCAGCAGTGAAGCTGGTAGGGGGCGTACAGCTAACTATGGCTACACCTTC. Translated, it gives CASSEAGRGRTANYGYTF.

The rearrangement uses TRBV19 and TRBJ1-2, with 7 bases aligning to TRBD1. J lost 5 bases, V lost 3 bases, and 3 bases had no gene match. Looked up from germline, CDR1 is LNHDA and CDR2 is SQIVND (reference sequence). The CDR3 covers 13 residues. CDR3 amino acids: CASSIGTVYGYTF. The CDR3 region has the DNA TGTGCCAGTAGTATTGGGACAGTTTATGGCTACACCTTC.

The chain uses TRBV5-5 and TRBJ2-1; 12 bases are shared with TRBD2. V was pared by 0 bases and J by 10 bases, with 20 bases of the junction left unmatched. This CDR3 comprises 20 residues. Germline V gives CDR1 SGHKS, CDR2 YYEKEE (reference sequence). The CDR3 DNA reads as TGTGCCAGCAGCTTGGCCCGTATGCTGACTAGCGGGGGCCACTCGGGCGAGCAGTTCTTC. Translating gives CASSLARMLTSGGHSGEQFF.

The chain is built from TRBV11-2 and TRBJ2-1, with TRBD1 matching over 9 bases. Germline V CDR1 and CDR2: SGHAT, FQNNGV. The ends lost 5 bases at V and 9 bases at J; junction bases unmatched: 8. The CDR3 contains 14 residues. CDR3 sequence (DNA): TGTGCCAGCAGCGCGAACAGGGGGCGGACTGAGCAGTTCTTC. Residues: CASSANRGRTEQFF.

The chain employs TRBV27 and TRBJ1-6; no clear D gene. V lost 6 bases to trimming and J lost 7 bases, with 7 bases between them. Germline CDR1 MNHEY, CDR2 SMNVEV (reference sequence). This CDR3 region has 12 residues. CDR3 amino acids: CASRLQNSPLHF. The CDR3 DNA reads TGTGCCAGCAGGTTACAGAATTCACCCCTCCACTTT.

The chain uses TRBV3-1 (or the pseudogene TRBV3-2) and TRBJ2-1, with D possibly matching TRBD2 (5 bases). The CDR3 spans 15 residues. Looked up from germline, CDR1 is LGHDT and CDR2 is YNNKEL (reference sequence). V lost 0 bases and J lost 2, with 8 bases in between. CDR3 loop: CASSQDGGPYNEQFF. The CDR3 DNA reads TGTGCCAGCAGCCAAGACGGCGGGCCCTACAATGAGCAGTTCTTC.

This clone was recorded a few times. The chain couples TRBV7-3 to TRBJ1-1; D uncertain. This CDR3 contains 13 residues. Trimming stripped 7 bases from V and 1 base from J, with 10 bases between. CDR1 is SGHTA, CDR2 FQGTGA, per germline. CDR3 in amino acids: CASTLEANTEAFF. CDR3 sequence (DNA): TGTGCCAGCACCCTAGAGGCGAACACTGAAGCTTTCTTT.